Each of the 14 T cell receptor beta chains below was sequenced from the same sample in a study of vaccination effects on CD4 cells after COVID-19. This table comes from immunoSEQ multiplex PCR, and its TCRdb copy is limited to in-frame clones, with some not included. The sample contains some 30,000 clones, approximately 69% of which appear only once. For these receptors, no antigen is known. Before any sequencing was done, the ViraFEST assay used viral peptide pools to expand antigen-specific CD4+ T cells. Culture proceeded for about 11 days, and CD4+ T cells were then isolated. Subjects were given two BNT162b2 or mRNA-1273 vaccine doses. Material: CD4+ T cells from PBMCs cultured with SARS-CoV-2 spike peptides, obtained after COVID-19 vaccination. These receptors all stem from a human donor who received a COVID-19 vaccine.

The rearrangement links TRBV6-5 to TRBJ2-7; D is possibly TRBD2 (6 bases). V was pared by 4 bases and J by 2 bases, with 15 bases between. CDR1 and CDR2 from the germline V gene are MNHEY and SVGAGI. The CDR3 is 15 amino acids. The DNA for the CDR3 is TGTGCCAGCAGTTCCCACGGGAGTCCCACCTACGAGCAGTACTTC. Its protein is CASSSHGSPTYEQYF.

V usage is TRBV14 and J usage is TRBJ2-7; D is uncertain. Germline V lookup: CDR1 SGHDN, CDR2 FVKESK. V lost 5 bases and J 2 bases, leaving 16 bases between the germline ends. The CDR3 sequence is 15 residues long. The CDR3: CASSERPAGTYEQYF. The CDR3 DNA sequence: TGTGCCAGCAGCGAGAGACCCGCTGGGACCTACGAGCAGTACTTC.

The gene calls are TRBV6-6 and TRBJ2-2; the D gene is possibly TRBD2 (6 bases). This CDR3 has 15 amino acids. Germline CDR1 and CDR2: MNHNY and SVGAGI (reference sequence). V was cut by 6 bases and J by 6 bases, with 17 bases left in between. Written as DNA, the CDR3 is TGTGCCAGCAGAGCTTCGGGGGTTAAAGCCGGGGAGCTGTTTTTT. Translation: CASRASGVKAGELFF.

The sample holds a few counts of this clone. The genes are TRBV29-1 and TRBJ2-1; 8 nucleotides line up with TRBD1. The CDR3 has 14 residues. Trimming removed 8 bases from V and 7 bases from J; junction bases left unmatched: 13. Germline loops: CDR1 SQVTM, CDR2 ANQGSEA. CDR3 protein: CSSFQGARLNEQFF. In DNA form, the CDR3 reads TGCAGCTCGTTCCAGGGGGCGCGTCTGAATGAGCAGTTCTTC.

This clone was seen once. The chain recombines TRBV3-1 (or the pseudogene TRBV3-2) with TRBJ2-7; possible D gene TRBD1, 6 bases. The V gene lost 5 bases and the J gene lost 3 bases, with 17 bases spanning the gap. The CDR3 sequence is 15 residues long. Germline V gives CDR1 LGHDT, CDR2 YNNKEL (reference sequence). The CDR3 coding sequence is TGTGCCAGCAGCTTGGGCGGACAGATGGGCTACGAGCAGTACTTC. Translating it yields CASSLGGQMGYEQYF.

The gene calls are TRBV19 and TRBJ2-1; 7 bases are a match to TRBD2. J gave up 0 bases and V 7 bases, and 6 bases lay outside the gene matches. The CDR3 is 15 residues long. Germline CDR1 is LNHDA and CDR2 is SQIVND (reference sequence). As DNA, the CDR3 is TGTGCCAGTACCATAAGCGGGGCCTCCTACAATGAGCAGTTCTTC. Amino acid sequence: CASTISGASYNEQFF.

The rearrangement joins TRBV7-9 to TRBJ2-1, with 8 bases fitting TRBD2. This CDR3 region has 16 residues. Germline assignment: CDR1 SEHNR and CDR2 FQNEAQ (reference sequence). The trim removed 4 bases at V and 1 base at J, leaving 6 bases unmatched. The CDR3 reads CASSSTGGGSYNEQFF. The DNA for the CDR3 is TGTGCCAGCAGCTCGACGGGCGGGGGGTCCTACAATGAGCAGTTCTTC.

The chain uses TRBV18 and TRBJ1-1; D unclear. Germline CDR1 reads KGHSH; CDR2 reads LQKENI. Trimming cost V 5 bases and J 1 base, with 8 bases left between them. CDR3 length: 13 amino acids. The CDR3 protein is CASSTDENTEAFF. CDR3 sequence (DNA): TGTGCCAGCTCAACGGACGAGAACACTGAAGCTTTCTTT.

The J gene is TRBJ2-1, the V gene TRBV24-1, with D perhaps TRBD1 (5 bases). The V and J ends lost 4 bases and 8 bases respectively, with 14 bases between them. The CDR3 runs 14 residues. Per germline, CDR1 KGHDR and CDR2 SFDVKD. The CDR3 loop is CATSDSWEGDEQFF. The CDR3 nucleotides read TGTGCCACCAGTGACTCCTGGGAAGGGGATGAGCAGTTCTTC.

This chain connects TRBV27 to TRBJ1-6; no firm D call. The germline V gene encodes CDR1 MNHEY and CDR2 SMNVEV (reference sequence). With 6 bases removed from V and 5 bases from J, the gap between germline ends came to 11 bases. The CDR3 is made up of 14 amino acids. The CDR3 DNA sequence: TGTGCCAGCAGCCAACAGAATAATAATTCACCCCTCCACTTT. This codes for CASSQQNNNSPLHF.

The genes are TRBV7-8 and TRBJ2-3; 10 bases line up with TRBD2. V was clipped by 3 bases and J by 5 bases; unmatched bases: 8. Germline V gene sequence: CDR1 SGHVS, CDR2 FQNEAQ. This CDR3 region has 16 residues. The CDR3 loop is CASSFPGLAGVDTQYF. In DNA form, the CDR3 reads TGTGCCAGCAGCTTCCCTGGGCTAGCGGGAGTAGATACGCAGTATTTT. Looking up the rest from reference TRBV7-8 and TRBJ2-3 gives the full variable domain: GAGVSQSPRYKVAKRGQDVALRCDPISGHVSLFWYQQALGQGPEFLTYFQNEAQLDKSGLPSDRFFAERPEGSVSTLKIQRTQQEDSAVYLCASSFPGLAGVDTQYFGPGTRLTVL.

The rearrangement uses TRBV6-5 and TRBJ1-5; D is possibly TRBD1 (5 bases). V dropped 6 bases and J dropped 4 bases, with 10 bases sitting between them. Germline V lookup: CDR1 MNHEY, CDR2 SVGAGI. The CDR3 covers 13 residues. CDR3 region: CASSETVNQPQHF. In DNA form, the CDR3 reads TGTGCCAGCAGCGAGACAGTTAATCAGCCCCAGCATTTT.

The chain employs TRBV9 and TRBJ1-2, with D perhaps matching TRBD1 (5 bases). CDR1 SGDLS and CDR2 YYNGEE come from the germline V gene. V dropped 2 bases and J dropped 2 bases, with 7 bases sitting between them. The length of the CDR3 is 13 residues. The CDR3 is CASSVDTNYGYTF. In DNA form, the CDR3 reads TGTGCCAGCAGCGTGGACACCAACTATGGCTACACCTTC.

V usage is TRBV19 and J usage is TRBJ2-5; maybe TRBD2 (6 bases). Germline values: CDR1 LNHDA, CDR2 SQIVND (reference sequence). Trimming removed 5 bases at V and 1 base at J, with 11 bases between. The CDR3 is 14 amino acids. In DNA, the CDR3 is TGTGCCAGTAGTTCGGTAGCGGTCCAAGAGACCCAGTACTTC. Translating gives CASSSVAVQETQYF.